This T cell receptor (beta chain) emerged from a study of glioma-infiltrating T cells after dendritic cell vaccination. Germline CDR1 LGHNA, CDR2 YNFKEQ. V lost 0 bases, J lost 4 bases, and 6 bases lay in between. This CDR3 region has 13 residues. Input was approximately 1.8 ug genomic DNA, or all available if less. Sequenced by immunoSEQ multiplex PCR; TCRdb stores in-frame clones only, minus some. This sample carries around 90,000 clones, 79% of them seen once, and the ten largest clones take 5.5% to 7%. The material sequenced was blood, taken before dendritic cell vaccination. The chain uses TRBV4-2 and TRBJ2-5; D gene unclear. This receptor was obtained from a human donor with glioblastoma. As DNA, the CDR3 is TGTGCCAGCAGCCAAGATGGCGGAGAGACCCAGTACTTC. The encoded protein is CASSQDGGETQYF.